The 10 T cell receptor beta chains below come from one sample, sequenced in a study of T-cell memory formation after mild COVID-19. Each CDR3 protein is one row after TCRdb ran MiXCR on the 5' RACE reads. The data hold roughly 280,000 distinct CDR3 sequences, with under 20% observed a single time. The sequencing sample was made of PBMCs or a T cell subset sorted from them (not recorded which). These receptors were taken from a man younger than 35 who had mild COVID-19 (a few samples of this study predate the infection). Cell type and time point are not known.

This clonotype appeared a few times. This chain links TRBV6-1 with TRBJ2-2; D is perhaps TRBD2 (6 bases). This CDR3 region has 12 residues. The ends were cut back, 9 bases at V and 5 bases at J, with 10 bases in the middle. Per the germline V gene, CDR1 is MNHNS and CDR2 is SASEGT. The CDR3 protein is CARWRGTGELFF. The DNA of the CDR3 is TGTGCCAGGTGGAGGGGAACCGGGGAGCTGTTTTTT.

The chain combines TRBV7-2 with TRBJ1-4; D gene uncertain. This CDR3 has 13 amino acids. CDR1 and CDR2 (germline): SGHTA, FQGNSA. V gave up 6 bases and J gave up 5 bases, with 10 bases separating them. Here the CDR3 reads CASRYSRNEKLFF. As DNA, the CDR3 is TGTGCCAGCAGGTATTCCAGAAATGAAAAACTGTTTTTT.

The V call is TRBV6-2 or TRBV6-3, the J call TRBJ2-7; 13 positions match TRBD2. J gave up 2 bases and V 11 bases, and 12 bases lay outside the gene matches. This CDR3 contains 16 residues. Germline CDR1 and CDR2: MNHEY and SVGEGT. CDR3: CAAETSGGPAPYEQYF. As DNA, the CDR3 is TGTGCCGCCGAGACTAGCGGGGGGCCAGCTCCCTACGAGCAGTACTTC.

This clonotype was seen more than once but under ten times. The J gene is TRBJ2-1, the V gene TRBV7-2; 9 bases match TRBD2. Looked up from germline, CDR1 is SGHTA and CDR2 is FQGNSA. The junction had 9 bases not matched to a gene; V was cut back by 5 bases and J by 16 bases. The CDR3 runs to 12 residues. CDR3: CASSIDSGGGFF. The CDR3 DNA follows: TGTGCCAGCAGCATCGATAGCGGGGGAGGTTTCTTC.

This clonotype was counted between two and nine times. This sequence joins TRBV6-2 or TRBV6-3 and TRBJ2-7; TRBD1 aligns across 7 bases. Germline V gene lookup returns CDR1 MNHEY and CDR2 SVGEGT. The CDR3 has 12 residues. Losses at the gene ends were 6 bases for V and 3 bases for J; bases not matched to a gene: 2. The CDR3 reads CASRNRGYEQYV. CDR3 bases: TGTGCCAGCAGAAACAGGGGCTACGAGCAGTACGTC.

The sample holds a few counts of this clonotype. The CDR3 region has the DNA TGCAGTGCTCGGAGCGCTGGGTCAGATACGCAGTATTTT. Translated: CSARSAGSDTQYF. This chain links TRBV20-1 with TRBJ2-3; the D is unclear. CDR1 and CDR2 (germline): DFQATT, SNEGSKA (reference sequence). The CDR3 loop spans 13 amino acids. V was cut by 5 bases and J by 4 bases, with 13 bases left in between.

This clonotype was picked up a small number of times. V and J are TRBV7-2 and TRBJ2-7; TRBD1 aligns across 9 bases. CDR3 length equals 15 residues. Germline V lookup: CDR1 SGHTA, CDR2 FQGNSA. The J segment lost 3 bases and the V segment lost 2 bases, leaving 5 bases of the junction unmatched. CDR3 bases: TGTGCCAGCAGCTTATACGGACAGGGGATCTACGAGCAGTACTTC. Residues: CASSLYGQGIYEQYF.

This clonotype was seen only a few times. CDR3 loop: CASSSHIRTGDYEQYF. The CDR3 region has the DNA TGTGCCAGCAGCTCGCATATCAGGACAGGGGACTACGAGCAGTACTTC. This chain joins TRBV7-6 and TRBJ2-7, with 9 bases that match TRBD1. From germline, CDR1 is SGHVS and CDR2 FNYEAQ. CDR3 length: 16 amino acids. Trimming at V came to 4 bases and at J to 3 bases, leaving 10 bases not matched to a gene.

The gene calls are TRBV4-1 and TRBJ2-5, with a possible D match to TRBD2 (5 bases). V lost 1 base and J lost 4, with 7 bases in between. The germline V gene has CDR1 MGHRA and CDR2 YSYEKL. The CDR3 length is 13 residues. The CDR3 protein is CASSQGAGETQYF. The CDR3 DNA sequence: TGCGCCAGCAGCCAAGGGGCGGGAGAGACCCAGTACTTC.

The chain has TRBV21-1 and TRBJ2-5; the D segment call TRBD1 is taken from the table without a DNA check. TRBV21-1 is noted as a pseudogene. The CDR3 is made up of 15 amino acids. This chain's CDR3 is CASTLGAPRPETQYF. For the CDR3, the DNA is TGTGCCAGCACCCTGGGCGCGCCACGGCCGGAGACCCAGTACTTC.